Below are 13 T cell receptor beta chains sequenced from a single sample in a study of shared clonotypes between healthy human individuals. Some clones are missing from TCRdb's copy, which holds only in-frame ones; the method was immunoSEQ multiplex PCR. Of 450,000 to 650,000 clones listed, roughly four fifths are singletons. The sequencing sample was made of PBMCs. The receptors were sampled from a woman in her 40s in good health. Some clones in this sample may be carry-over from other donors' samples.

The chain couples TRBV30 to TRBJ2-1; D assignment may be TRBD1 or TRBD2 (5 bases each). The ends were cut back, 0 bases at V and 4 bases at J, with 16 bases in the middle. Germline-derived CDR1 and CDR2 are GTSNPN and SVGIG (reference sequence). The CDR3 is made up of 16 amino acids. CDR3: CAWSVPTGTQYNEQFF. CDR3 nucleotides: TGTGCCTGGAGTGTACCGACCGGGACCCAATACAATGAGCAGTTCTTC.

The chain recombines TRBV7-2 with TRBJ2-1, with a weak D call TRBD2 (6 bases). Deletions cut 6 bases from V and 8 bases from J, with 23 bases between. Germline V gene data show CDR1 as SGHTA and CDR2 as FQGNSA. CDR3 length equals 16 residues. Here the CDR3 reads CASRWRDLRGKDEQFF. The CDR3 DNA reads TGTGCCAGCAGGTGGCGGGACTTACGGGGGAAAGATGAGCAGTTCTTC.

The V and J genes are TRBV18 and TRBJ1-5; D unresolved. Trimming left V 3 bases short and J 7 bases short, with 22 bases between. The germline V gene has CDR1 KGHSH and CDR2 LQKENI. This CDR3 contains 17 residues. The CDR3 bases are TGTGCCAGCTCACCGGTGAATAATAGAGGTGTTGGGCAGCCCCAGCATTTT. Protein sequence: CASSPVNNRGVGQPQHF.

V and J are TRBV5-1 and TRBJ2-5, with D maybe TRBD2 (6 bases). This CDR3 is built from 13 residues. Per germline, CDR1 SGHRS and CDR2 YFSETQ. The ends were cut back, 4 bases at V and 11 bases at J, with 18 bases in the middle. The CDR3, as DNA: TGCGCCAGCAGCCCAGACCCCGGGGGTGAGCAGTACTTC. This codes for CASSPDPGGEQYF.

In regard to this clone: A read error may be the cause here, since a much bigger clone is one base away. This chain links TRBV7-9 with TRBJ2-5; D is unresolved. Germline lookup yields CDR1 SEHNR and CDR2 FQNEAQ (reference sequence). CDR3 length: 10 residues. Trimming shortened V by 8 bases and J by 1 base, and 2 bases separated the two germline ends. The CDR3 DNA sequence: TGTGCCAGCGGCCAAGAGACCCAGTACTTC. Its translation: CASGQETQYF. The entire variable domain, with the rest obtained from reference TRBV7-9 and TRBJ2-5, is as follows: DTGVSQNPRHKITKRGQNVTFRCDPISEHNRLYWYRQTLGQGPEFLTYFQNEAQLEKSRLLSDRFSAERPKGSFSTLEIQRTEQGDSAMYLCASGQETQYFGPGTRLLVL.

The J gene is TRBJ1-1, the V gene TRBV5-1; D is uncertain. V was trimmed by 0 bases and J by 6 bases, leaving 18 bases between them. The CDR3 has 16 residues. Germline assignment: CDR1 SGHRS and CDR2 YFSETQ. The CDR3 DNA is TGCGCCAGCAGCTTGGGCGCCGGACTGGAAATGTCTGAAGCTTTCTTT. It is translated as CASSLGAGLEMSEAFF.

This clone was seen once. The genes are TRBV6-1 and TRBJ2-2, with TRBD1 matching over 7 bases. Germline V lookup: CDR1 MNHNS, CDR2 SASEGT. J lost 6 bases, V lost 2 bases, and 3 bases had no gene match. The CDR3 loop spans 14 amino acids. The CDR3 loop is CASSESRGSGELFF. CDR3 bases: TGTGCCAGCAGTGAAAGCAGGGGGTCCGGGGAGCTGTTTTTT.

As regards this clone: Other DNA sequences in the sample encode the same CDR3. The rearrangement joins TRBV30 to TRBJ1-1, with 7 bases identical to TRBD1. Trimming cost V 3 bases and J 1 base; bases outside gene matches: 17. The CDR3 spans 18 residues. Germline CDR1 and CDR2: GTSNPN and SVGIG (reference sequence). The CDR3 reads CAWRLGGQLNRGNTEAFF. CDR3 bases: TGTGCCTGGAGGCTGGGGGGACAGCTGAATAGGGGGAACACTGAAGCTTTCTTT.

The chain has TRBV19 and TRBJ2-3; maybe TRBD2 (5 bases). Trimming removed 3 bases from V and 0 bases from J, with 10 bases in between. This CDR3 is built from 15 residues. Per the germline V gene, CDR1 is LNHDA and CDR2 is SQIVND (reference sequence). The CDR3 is CASSMGVSSTDTQYF. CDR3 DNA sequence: TGTGCCAGTAGTATGGGAGTCTCTAGCACAGATACGCAGTATTTT.

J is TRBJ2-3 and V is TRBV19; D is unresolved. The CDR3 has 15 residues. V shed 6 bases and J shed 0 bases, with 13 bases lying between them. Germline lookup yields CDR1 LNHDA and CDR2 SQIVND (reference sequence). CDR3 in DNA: TGTGCCAGTAGCCCCAGTGGCCTTAGCACAGATACGCAGTATTTT. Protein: CASSPSGLSTDTQYF. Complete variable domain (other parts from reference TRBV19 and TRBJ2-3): DGGITQSPKYLFRKEGQNVTLSCEQNLNHDAMYWYRQDPGQGLRLIYYSQIVNDFQKGDIAEGYSVSREKKESFPLTVTSAQKNPTAFYLCASSPSGLSTDTQYFGPGTRLTVL.

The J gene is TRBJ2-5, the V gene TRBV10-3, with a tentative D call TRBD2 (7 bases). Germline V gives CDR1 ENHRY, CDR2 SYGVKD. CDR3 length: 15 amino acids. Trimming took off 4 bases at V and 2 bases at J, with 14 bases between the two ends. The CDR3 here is CAISGGRERQETQYF. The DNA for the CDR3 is TGTGCCATCAGTGGGGGGCGGGAGAGGCAAGAGACCCAGTACTTC.

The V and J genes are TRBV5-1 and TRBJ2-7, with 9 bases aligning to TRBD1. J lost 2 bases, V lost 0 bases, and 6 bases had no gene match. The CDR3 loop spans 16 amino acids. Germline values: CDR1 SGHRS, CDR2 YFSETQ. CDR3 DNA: TGCGCCAGCAGCTTGGGCTGGGACAGGGATACCTACGAGCAGTACTTC. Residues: CASSLGWDRDTYEQYF.

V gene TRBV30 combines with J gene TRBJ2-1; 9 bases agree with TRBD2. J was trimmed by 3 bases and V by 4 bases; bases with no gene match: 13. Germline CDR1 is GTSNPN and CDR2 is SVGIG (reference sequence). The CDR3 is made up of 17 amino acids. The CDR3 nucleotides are TGTGCCTGGACCGGGCTAGTAGCGGGGGCCTACTACAATGAGCAGTTCTTC. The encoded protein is CAWTGLVAGAYYNEQFF.